This is a list of T cell receptor beta chains from one sample in a study of response to subunit inactivated influenza vaccine. TCRdb used MiXCR to reprocess the RT-PCR reads, holding one entry per CDR3 protein. This sample yields about 500,000 distinct CDR3 sequences, of which approximately 15% are seen a single time; less than 4% belongs to the top ten. The sample here was CD4+ T cells sorted from PBMCs, taken about 23 months after vaccination. Receptors originate from a man aged 45-69 years who received an inactivated influenza vaccine. CDR3s include the opening cysteine and the closing phenylalanine or tryptophan. The D gene is left open where the match is weak. Rows may omit the clone size; those that give it use once, few, many or a size class.

TRBJ2-1	TRBD1	few	TRBV4-3	CASSFSPGTGSYNEQFF	TGCGCCAGCAGCTTCTCCCCCGGGACAGGGTCCTACAATGAGCAGTTCTTC
TRBJ1-2	TRBD1	.	TRBV5-8	CASSLVGQGDYGYTF	TGTGCCAGCAGCTTGGTAGGACAGGGTGACTATGGCTACACCTTC
TRBJ2-5	TRBD1	.	TRBV12-3/TRBV12-4	CASSPRQGAAETQYF	TGTGCCAGCAGTCCCCGACAGGGGGCCGCGGAGACCCAGTACTTC
TRBJ1-2	TRBD1	many	TRBV20-1	CSARDLSGGTAYGYTF	TGCAGTGCTAGAGATCTTTCAGGCGGGACAGCCTATGGCTACACCTTC
TRBJ2-5	.	few	TRBV7-2	CASSWGQEKETQYF	TGTGCCAGCAGCTGGGGACAAGAAAAAGAGACCCAGTACTTC
TRBJ2-3	TRBD2	.	TRBV4-3	CASSQTRTSGGLDTQYF	TGCGCCAGCAGCCAAACCCGGACTAGCGGGGGGTTGGATACGCAGTATTTT
TRBJ2-3	TRBD2	.	TRBV18	CASSPSGTSGSHHTQYF	TGTGCCAGCTCACCCTCCGGGACTAGCGGGAGCCACCATACGCAGTATTTT
TRBJ2-7	TRBD1	.	TRBV12-3/TRBV12-4	CASSLTWDSPLAYEQYF	TGTGCCAGCAGTCTTACTTGGGACAGCCCGCTAGCCTACGAGCAGTACTTC
TRBJ1-1	.	.	TRBV10-3	CAISPGTTEAFF	TGTGCCATCAGCCCCGGGACCACTGAAGCTTTCTTT
TRBJ2-2	.	.	TRBV15	CAAAGTIGELFF	TGTGCCGCAGCAGGGACGATCGGGGAGCTGTTTTTT
TRBJ1-2	TRBD1	few	TRBV20-1	CSAPQPGTGGNGYTF	TGCAGTGCCCCCCAACCCGGGACAGGGGGGAATGGCTACACCTTC
TRBJ1-1	.	.	TRBV7-9	CASSPRDSEAFF	TGTGCCAGCAGCCCCAGAGACAGTGAAGCTTTCTTT
TRBJ2-1	.	few	TRBV20-1	CSASGSGSYNEQFF	TGCAGTGCTAGCGGGAGCGGAAGCTACAATGAGCAGTTCTTC
TRBJ2-1	TRBD2	.	TRBV20-1	CSARGGVNEQFF	TGCAGTGCTAGGGGAGGGGTCAATGAGCAGTTCTTC
TRBJ1-2	.	few	TRBV11-2	CASSRGAADGYTF	TGTGCCAGCAGCAGGGGCGCTGCGGACGGCTACACCTTC
TRBJ2-5	TRBD2	few	TRBV7-2	CASSLGLAGGSETQYF	TGTGCCAGCAGCTTAGGGCTAGCGGGAGGGTCCGAGACCCAGTACTTC
TRBJ2-1	TRBD2	.	TRBV19	CASRTSGRKNEQFF	TGTGCCAGTCGGACTAGCGGGAGGAAAAATGAGCAGTTCTTC
TRBJ2-1	.	.	TRBV5-1	CASSFTVQHNEQFF	TGCGCCAGCAGCTTTACCGTTCAGCACAATGAGCAGTTCTTC
TRBJ2-6	.	few	TRBV2	CASSADSSGANVLTF	TGTGCCAGCAGTGCTGACTCTTCTGGGGCCAACGTCCTGACTTTC
TRBJ1-2	TRBD1	.	TRBV7-2	CASRSGTGESYGYTF	TGTGCCAGCAGATCCGGGACAGGGGAGAGTTATGGCTACACCTTC
TRBJ2-1	.	.	TRBV6-5	CASSYFPESSYNEQFF	TGTGCCAGCAGTTACTTCCCGGAAAGCTCCTACAATGAGCAGTTCTTC
TRBJ2-3	.	.	TRBV7-2	CASSSLGQVGDTQYF	TGTGCCAGCAGCTCCCTGGGGCAGGTGGGAGATACGCAGTATTTT
TRBJ2-5	.	.	TRBV4-2	CASSQNDRDQETQYF	TGTGCCAGCAGCCAAAACGACCGGGACCAAGAGACCCAGTACTTC
TRBJ2-1	.	few	TRBV20-1	CSARETGLGLNEQFF	TGCAGTGCTAGAGAGACAGGGCTGGGACTCAATGAGCAGTTCTTC
TRBJ1-3	.	many	TRBV5-6	CASSFFSGQGGNTIYF	TGTGCCAGCAGCTTTTTCTCCGGGCAGGGCGGAAACACCATATATTTT
TRBJ1-1	TRBD1	.	TRBV5-1	CASSSGQAGTTEAFF	TGCGCCAGCAGCTCGGGACAGGCGGGGACCACTGAAGCTTTCTTT
TRBJ2-5	TRBD2	few	TRBV9	CASSDLAGGTQETQYF	TGTGCCAGCAGCGACCTAGCGGGGGGGACCCAAGAGACCCAGTACTTC
TRBJ2-3	.	.	TRBV20-1	CSARDPGSTDTQYF	TGCAGTGCTAGAGATCCCGGGAGCACAGATACGCAGTATTTT
TRBJ2-7	.	.	TRBV27	CARSPYKGFPYEQYF	TGTGCCAGGTCCCCTTACAAGGGTTTCCCCTACGAGCAGTACTTC
TRBJ1-5	.	once	TRBV7-8	CASSSTRWGQPQHF	TGTGCCAGCAGCTCTACGCGGTGGGGTCAGCCCCAGCATTTT
TRBJ2-2	TRBD1	.	TRBV5-1	CASKGQGADTGELFF	TGCGCCAGCAAGGGACAGGGGGCGGACACCGGGGAGCTGTTTTTT
TRBJ2-2	TRBD1	few	TRBV20-1	CSAIKGQGNTGELFF	TGCAGTGCTATAAAGGGACAGGGGAACACCGGGGAGCTGTTTTTT
TRBJ2-2	TRBD1	few	TRBV20-1	CSARTGVLTGELFF	TGCAGTGCTAGAACAGGGGTTTTGACCGGGGAGCTGTTTTTT
TRBJ1-1	.	.	TRBV30	CAWSRGLMNTEAFF	TGTGCCTGGAGTAGGGGTTTGATGAACACTGAAGCTTTCTTT
TRBJ2-2	.	.	TRBV20-1	CSAMRNVVGELFF	TGCAGTGCTATGCGGAATGTCGTCGGGGAGCTGTTTTTT
TRBJ1-6	.	few	TRBV6-5	CASSYNGNGANSPLHF	TGTGCCAGCAGTTACAACGGGAACGGAGCTAATTCACCCCTCCACTTT
TRBJ2-1	TRBD2	.	TRBV4-3	CASSRPGWEASGHYNEQFF	TGCGCCAGCAGCCGGCCCGGTTGGGAGGCTAGCGGGCACTACAATGAGCAGTTCTTC
TRBJ1-5	.	few	TRBV29-1	CSVGQGSGQPQHF	TGCAGCGTTGGGCAGGGATCGGGTCAGCCCCAGCATTTT
TRBJ1-1	.	once	TRBV7-8	CASSPQSSLGGTEAFF	TGTGCCAGCAGCCCCCAGTCTAGCCTAGGGGGCACTGAAGCTTTCTTT
TRBJ1-5	.	few	TRBV5-1	CASSLEGLSNQPQHF	TGCGCCAGCAGCTTGGAGGGACTCAGCAATCAGCCCCAGCATTTT
TRBJ1-2	TRBD1	.	TRBV10-3	CAISEWDSRGYTF	TGTGCCATCAGTGAGTGGGACAGCCGCGGCTACACCTTC
TRBJ2-5	.	few	TRBV5-4	CASSLGQGNLQETQYF	TGTGCCAGCAGCTTGGGGCAGGGTAACCTACAAGAGACCCAGTACTTC
TRBJ1-5	.	few	TRBV20-1	CSARGTRDHNQPQHF	TGCAGTGCTAGAGGGACACGCGATCACAATCAGCCCCAGCATTTT
TRBJ1-2	.	few	TRBV6-5	CASSYLGRDNYGYTF	TGTGCCAGCAGTTACCTCGGACGAGATAACTATGGCTACACCTTC
TRBJ2-7	.	few	TRBV4-1	CASSQDPHRAYEQYF	TGCGCCAGCAGCCAAGATCCCCATCGGGCCTACGAGCAGTACTTC